This T cell receptor beta chain was documented in a study of response to subunit inactivated influenza vaccine. The study's findings and limits: Seasonal influenza vaccination, on each occasion, was suggested by the authors to recruit few new T cells.

Germline CDR1 is SNHLY and CDR2 is FYNNEI. The CDR3 totals 14 residues. TCRdb re-analysed the RT-PCR reads in MiXCR, keeping a single row per CDR3 protein. This table holds some 800,000 distinct CDR3 sequences, approximately 21% found once. Remarks on this clonotype: What it binds is unknown. At one end, the junction sequence differs from germline, possibly due to a read error.

This material consisted of PBMCs from blood, taken 4 to 6 days after vaccination. The receptor was isolated from a middle-aged man who received an inactivated influenza vaccine. V gene TRBV2 combines with J gene TRBJ1-5, with no clear D. The CDR3 reads CASSENLGNQSQHF. The CDR3 nucleotides are TGTGCCAGCAGTGAGAACCTTGGCAATCAGTCCCAGCATTTT. Full variable domain (rest looked up from reference TRBV2 and TRBJ1-5): EPEVTQTPSHQVTQMGQEVILRCVPISNHLYFYWYRQILGQKVEFLVSFYNNEISEKSEIFDDQFSVERPDGSNFTLKIRSTKLEDSAMYFCASSENLGNQSQHFGDGTRLSIL.